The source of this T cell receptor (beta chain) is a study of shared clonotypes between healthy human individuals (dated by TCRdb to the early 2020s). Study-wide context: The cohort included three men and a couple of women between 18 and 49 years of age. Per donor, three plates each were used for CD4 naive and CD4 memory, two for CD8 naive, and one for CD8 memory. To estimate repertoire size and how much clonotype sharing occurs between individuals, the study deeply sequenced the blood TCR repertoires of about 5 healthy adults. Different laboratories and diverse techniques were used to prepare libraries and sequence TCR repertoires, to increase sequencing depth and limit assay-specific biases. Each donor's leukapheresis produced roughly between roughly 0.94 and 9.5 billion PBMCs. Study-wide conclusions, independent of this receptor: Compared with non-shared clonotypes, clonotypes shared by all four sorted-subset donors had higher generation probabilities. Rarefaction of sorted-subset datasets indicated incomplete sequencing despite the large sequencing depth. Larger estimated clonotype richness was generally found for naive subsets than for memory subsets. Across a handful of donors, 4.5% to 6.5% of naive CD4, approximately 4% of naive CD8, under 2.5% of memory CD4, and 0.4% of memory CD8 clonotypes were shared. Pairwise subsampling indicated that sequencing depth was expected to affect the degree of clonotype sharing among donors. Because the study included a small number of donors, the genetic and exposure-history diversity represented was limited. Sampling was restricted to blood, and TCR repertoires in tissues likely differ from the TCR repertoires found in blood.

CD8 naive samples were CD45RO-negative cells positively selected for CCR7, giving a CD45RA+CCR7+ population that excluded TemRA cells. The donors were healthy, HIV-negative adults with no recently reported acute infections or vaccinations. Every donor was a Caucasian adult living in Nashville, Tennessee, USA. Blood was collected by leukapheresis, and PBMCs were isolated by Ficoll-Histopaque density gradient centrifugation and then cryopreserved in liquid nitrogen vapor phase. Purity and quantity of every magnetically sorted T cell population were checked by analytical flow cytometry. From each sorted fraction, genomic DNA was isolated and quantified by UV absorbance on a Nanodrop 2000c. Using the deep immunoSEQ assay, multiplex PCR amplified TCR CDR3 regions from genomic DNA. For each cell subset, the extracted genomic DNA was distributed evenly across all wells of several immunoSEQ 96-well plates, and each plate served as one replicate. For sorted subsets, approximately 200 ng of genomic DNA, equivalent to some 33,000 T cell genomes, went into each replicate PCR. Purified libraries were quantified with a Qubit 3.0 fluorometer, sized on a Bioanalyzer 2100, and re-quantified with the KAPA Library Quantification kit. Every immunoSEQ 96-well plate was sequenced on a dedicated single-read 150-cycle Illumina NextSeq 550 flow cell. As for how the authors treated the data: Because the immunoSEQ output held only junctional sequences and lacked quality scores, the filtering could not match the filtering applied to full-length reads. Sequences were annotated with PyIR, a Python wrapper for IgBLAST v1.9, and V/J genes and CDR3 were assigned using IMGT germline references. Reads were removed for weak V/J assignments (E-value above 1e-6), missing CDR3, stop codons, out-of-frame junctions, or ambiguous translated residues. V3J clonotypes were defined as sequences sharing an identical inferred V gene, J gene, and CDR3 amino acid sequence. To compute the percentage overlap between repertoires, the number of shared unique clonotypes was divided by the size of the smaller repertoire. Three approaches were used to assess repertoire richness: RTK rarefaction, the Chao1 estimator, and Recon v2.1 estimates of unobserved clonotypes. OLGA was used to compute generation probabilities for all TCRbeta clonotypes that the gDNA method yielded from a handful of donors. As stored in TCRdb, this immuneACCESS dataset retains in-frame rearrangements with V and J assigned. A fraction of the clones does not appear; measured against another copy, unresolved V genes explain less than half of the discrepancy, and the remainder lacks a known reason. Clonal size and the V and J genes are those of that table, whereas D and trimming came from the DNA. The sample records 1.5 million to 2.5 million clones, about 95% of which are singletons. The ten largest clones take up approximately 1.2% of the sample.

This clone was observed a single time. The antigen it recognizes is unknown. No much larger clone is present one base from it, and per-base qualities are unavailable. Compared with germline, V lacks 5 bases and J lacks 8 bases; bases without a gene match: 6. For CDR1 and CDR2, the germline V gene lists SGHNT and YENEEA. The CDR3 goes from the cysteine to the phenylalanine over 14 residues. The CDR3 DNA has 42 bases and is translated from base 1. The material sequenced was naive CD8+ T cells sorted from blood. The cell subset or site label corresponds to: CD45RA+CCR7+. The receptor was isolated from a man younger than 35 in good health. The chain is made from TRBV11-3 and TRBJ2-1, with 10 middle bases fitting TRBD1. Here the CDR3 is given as CASSHGTGVHEQFF. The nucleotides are TGTGCCAGCAGCCACGGGACAGGGGTTCATGAGCAGTTCTTC.